The 25 T cell receptor beta chains in this list originate from one sample, sequenced in a study of OX40 agonist ivuxolimab in advanced cancers. Libraries were prepared by immunoSEQ multiplex PCR; TCRdb keeps only in-frame clonotypes and omits some of them. The repertoire holds more than 12,000 clones, with 91% as singletons. Here the sequenced sample was CD4+ or CD8+ T cells sorted from blood, taken in a trial of the OX40 agonist ivuxolimab. The source of these receptors is an adult with an advanced solid tumor such as melanoma, head and neck, liver or kidney cancer.

The J gene is TRBJ1-2, the V gene TRBV29-1, with D unresolved. Trimming left V 7 bases short and J 2 bases short, with 17 bases between. Germline V gene sequence: CDR1 SQVTM, CDR2 ANQGSEA. This CDR3 contains 14 residues. The CDR3 DNA is TGCAGCGCCGGGCCAGGACTCTACAACTATGGCTACACCTTC. Protein sequence: CSAGPGLYNYGYTF.

This clone was counted a few times. The genes are TRBV2 and TRBJ2-7; 7 bases agree with TRBD1. The CDR3 consists of 14 residues. CDR1 and CDR2 (germline): SNHLY, FYNNEI. V lost 5 bases and J lost 6; bases outside the gene matches: 10. Here the CDR3 DNA reads TGTGCCAGCAGTACAGGGGATACGGCGTCCGAGCAGTACTTC. Protein: CASSTGDTASEQYF.

The rearrangement links TRBV19 to TRBJ1-1; D not resolved. Trimming shortened V by 7 bases and J by 5 bases, and 17 bases separated the two germline ends. Germline-derived CDR1 and CDR2 are LNHDA and SQIVND (reference sequence). The CDR3 is made up of 14 amino acids. The CDR3 is CASTTVLLGTEAFF. Here the CDR3 DNA reads TGTGCCAGTACCACCGTCCTACTAGGGACTGAAGCTTTCTTT.

The rearrangement links TRBV6-4 to TRBJ1-2; no clear D gene. There are 11 residues in the CDR3. V dropped 5 bases and J dropped 8 bases, with 9 bases sitting between them. Germline CDR1 is MRHNA and CDR2 is SNTAGT. The CDR3 sequence is CASSSGFGYTF. As DNA, the CDR3 is TGTGCCAGCAGTTCCGGGTTCGGCTACACCTTC.

Only a few counts were recorded for this clone. The chain is built from TRBV28 and TRBJ2-3; D possibly corresponds to TRBD1 (6 bases). Germline V lookup: CDR1 MDHEN, CDR2 SYDVKM. This CDR3 has 14 amino acids. The germline V and J ends were trimmed by 3 bases and 4 bases, with 11 bases remaining between them. The chain's CDR3 is CASSFVQGSDTQYF. The CDR3 DNA is TGTGCCAGCAGTTTCGTACAGGGCTCAGATACGCAGTATTTT. Together with reference TRBV28 and TRBJ2-3, the CDR3 gives the full variable domain: DVKVTQSSRYLVKRTGEKVFLECVQDMDHENMFWYRQDPGLGLRLIYFSYDVKMKEKGDIPEGYSVSREKKERFSLILESASTNQTSMYLCASSFVQGSDTQYFGPGTRLTVL.

This sequence joins TRBV5-1 and TRBJ2-2; TRBD2 is a possible D gene (5 bases). The V and J ends lost 4 bases and 6 bases respectively, with 10 bases between them. CDR1 is SGHRS and CDR2 is YFSETQ in the germline V gene. There are 13 residues in the CDR3. For the CDR3, the DNA is TGCGCCAGCAGCCCACCGGACTCCGGGGAGCTGTTTTTT. Translated: CASSPPDSGELFF. The complete variable domain, with remaining parts taken from reference TRBV5-1 and TRBJ2-2, reads KAGVTQTPRYLIKTRGQQVTLSCSPISGHRSVSWYQQTPGQGLQFLFEYFSETQRNKGNFPGRFSGRQFSNSRSEMNVSTLELGDSALYLCASSPPDSGELFFGEGSRLTVL.

This chain connects TRBV21-1 to TRBJ2-7. TRBV21-1 represents a pseudogene. The CDR3 spans 13 residues. The CDR3 spells CASSKGGSLEQYF. The CDR3 DNA is TGTGCCAGCAGCAAAGGGGGATCTCTCGAGCAGTACTTC.

The chain combines TRBV2 with TRBJ2-7, with D tentatively TRBD2 (5 bases). Trimming cost V 6 bases and J 6 bases, with 9 bases left between them. Germline V gene sequence: CDR1 SNHLY, CDR2 FYNNEI. The CDR3 is made up of 11 amino acids. CDR3 nucleotides: TGTGCCAGCAGAGGCGGGTTCGAGCAGTACTTC. This gives the protein CASRGGFEQYF.

The V and J genes are TRBV6-5 and TRBJ2-4; weak D call: TRBD2 (5 bases). The CDR3 has 13 residues. Germline V lookup: CDR1 MNHEY, CDR2 SVGAGI. V lost 6 bases, J lost 11 bases, and 17 bases lay in between. CDR3 DNA: TGTGCCAGCAGCCCCGGTGGGTCGCGGGTTCAGTACTTC. This codes for CASSPGGSRVQYF.

J is TRBJ2-7 and V is TRBV30; D perhaps matches TRBD2 (6 bases). Germline lookup yields CDR1 GTSNPN and CDR2 SVGIG (reference sequence). Trimming pared 3 bases from V and 3 bases from J, leaving 12 bases between. The CDR3 consists of 13 residues. CDR3 amino acids: CAWRGGSGYEQYF. The CDR3 coding sequence is TGTGCCTGGAGGGGGGGTAGCGGCTACGAGCAGTACTTC.

The genes are TRBV4-1 and TRBJ2-5; no clear D gene. Trimming left V 0 bases short and J 2 bases short, with 7 bases between. CDR1 is MGHRA and CDR2 is YSYEKL in the germline V gene. The CDR3 spans 14 residues. The CDR3 protein is CASSQEGRQETQYF. The CDR3 DNA reads as TGCGCCAGCAGCCAAGAAGGCAGACAAGAGACCCAGTACTTC.

The rearrangement links TRBV6-5 to TRBJ2-1, with no clear D. This CDR3 has 15 residues. V gave up 0 bases and J gave up 6 bases, with 12 bases separating them. Germline values: CDR1 MNHEY, CDR2 SVGAGI. CDR3 residues: CASSYSEASLNEQFF. CDR3 nucleotide sequence: TGTGCCAGCAGTTACTCGGAAGCTAGTCTCAATGAGCAGTTCTTC.

The chain uses TRBV6-4 and TRBJ1-1, with 8 bases aligning to TRBD1. V trimming: 3 bases; J trimming: 5 bases; junction bases outside the gene matches: 5. The germline gives CDR1 MRHNA, CDR2 SNTAGT. This CDR3 region has 14 residues. CDR3 nucleotides: TGTGCCAGCAGTGATGGACAGGGAAGGACTGAAGCTTTCTTT. This encodes CASSDGQGRTEAFF.

The chain joins TRBV27 to TRBJ2-1; 7 bases line up with TRBD1. The CDR3 covers 16 residues. The germline gives CDR1 MNHEY, CDR2 SMNVEV (reference sequence). V shed 4 bases, J shed 3 bases, and the junction held 9 bases outside the gene matches. The CDR3 DNA is TGTGCCAGCAGTTGGATGACAGGGAACGGCTACAATGAGCAGTTCTTC. Encoded protein: CASSWMTGNGYNEQFF.

A single count supports this clone. The chain has TRBV2 and TRBJ2-1, with D uncertain. Trimming removed 0 bases at V and 6 bases at J, with 6 bases between. This CDR3 comprises 13 residues. Germline V CDR1 and CDR2: SNHLY, FYNNEI. Here the CDR3 DNA reads TGTGCCAGCAGTGAAGCGGGCCTCAATGAGCAGTTCTTC. Protein product: CASSEAGLNEQFF.

This clone was counted once. The chain combines TRBV27 with TRBJ1-1; the D is unclear. CDR3 length: 14 amino acids. Per the germline V gene, CDR1 is MNHEY and CDR2 is SMNVEV (reference sequence). V was trimmed by 2 bases and J by 5 bases, leaving 12 bases between them. CDR3 region: CASSLMGGYTEAFF. Written as DNA, the CDR3 is TGTGCCAGCAGTTTAATGGGTGGGTATACTGAAGCTTTCTTT.

This clone has only a few counts. The chain uses TRBV4-1 and TRBJ1-1; D unclear. Trimming removed 5 bases at V and 2 bases at J, with 9 bases between. The CDR3 spans 13 residues. Germline-derived CDR1 and CDR2 are MGHRA and YSYEKL. The CDR3 bases are TGCGCCAGCAGCGGTATTTCCAACACTGAAGCTTTCTTT. Translation: CASSGISNTEAFF.

The chain couples TRBV10-3 to TRBJ2-7, with TRBD2 matching over 11 bases. This CDR3 spans 16 amino acids. V lost 4 bases to trimming and J lost 2 bases; unmatched junction nucleotides: 7. CDR1 is ENHRY and CDR2 is SYGVKD in the germline V gene. The CDR3 is CAISGGTSGKTYEQYF. Written as DNA, the CDR3 is TGTGCCATCAGTGGAGGGACTAGCGGAAAGACCTACGAGCAGTACTTC.

V usage is TRBV27 and J usage is TRBJ1-2; 8 positions agree with TRBD1. The CDR3 length is 13 residues. CDR1 MNHEY and CDR2 SMNVEV come from the germline V gene (reference sequence). J gave up 10 bases and V 2 bases, and 6 bases lay outside the gene matches. CDR3 in amino acids: CASSLGGGQVYTF. DNA for the CDR3: TGTGCCAGCAGTTTAGGGGGGGGACAGGTCTACACCTTC.

CDR3 sequence: CASSEDTSSYEQYF. The CDR3 nucleotides read TGTGCCAGCAGTGAAGACACTAGCTCCTACGAGCAGTACTTC. The rearrangement uses TRBV6-1 and TRBJ2-7; TRBD2 is a possible D gene (5 bases). The CDR3 consists of 14 residues. Germline values: CDR1 MNHNS, CDR2 SASEGT. V lost 1 base and J 0 bases, leaving 7 bases between the germline ends.

The rearrangement uses TRBV27 and TRBJ2-1; a weak D match, TRBD2 (5 bases). Germline V gene sequence: CDR1 MNHEY, CDR2 SMNVEV (reference sequence). Trimming removed 6 bases from V and 0 bases from J, with 12 bases in between. This CDR3 has 15 amino acids. The CDR3 region is CASSLTGSSYNEQFF. The CDR3 DNA reads TGTGCCAGCAGCCTGACTGGGAGCTCCTACAATGAGCAGTTCTTC.

V and J are TRBV6-5 and TRBJ2-1; D is possibly TRBD2 (5 bases). The germline V and J ends were trimmed by 6 bases and 0 bases, with 12 bases remaining between them. The CDR3 consists of 15 residues. Germline-derived CDR1 and CDR2 are MNHEY and SVGAGI. The CDR3 loop reads CASRLEGSSYNEQFF. The DNA of the CDR3 is TGTGCCAGCAGACTTGAAGGGAGCTCCTACAATGAGCAGTTCTTC.

The V call is TRBV2, the J call TRBJ2-7; D might be TRBD1 or TRBD2, each matching 5 bases. CDR1 and CDR2 (germline): SNHLY, FYNNEI. This CDR3 region has 14 residues. The ends were cut back, 9 bases at V and 1 base at J, with 16 bases in the middle. The CDR3 loop reads CASRRGAESYEQYF. CDR3 nucleotide sequence: TGTGCCAGTCGCAGAGGGGCTGAATCCTACGAGCAGTACTTC.

The chain is built from TRBV6-6 and TRBJ1-1; TRBD1 matches 7 bases. Unmatched junction bases numbered 8, after V lost 7 bases and J lost 3 bases. The V gene's germline CDR1 is MNHNY and CDR2 SVGAGI (reference sequence). The CDR3 consists of 14 residues. The CDR3 here is CASTQGGADTEAFF. As DNA, the CDR3 is TGTGCCAGCACCCAGGGGGGGGCGGACACTGAAGCTTTCTTT.

The rearrangement uses TRBV7-9 and TRBJ1-2, with 9 bases aligning to TRBD1. CDR3 length equals 13 residues. Germline V gives CDR1 SEHNR, CDR2 FQNEAQ (reference sequence). With V trimmed by 4 bases and J by 4 bases, 1 base remained unmatched. The CDR3 region has the DNA TGTGCCAGCAGCTCGGACAGGGGCTATGGCTACACCTTC. Translation gives CASSSDRGYGYTF.